This T cell receptor (beta chain) comes out of a study of CD8 T cells in ankylosing spondylitis. Each CDR3 protein gets one entry after TCRdb re-called the 5' RACE reads with MiXCR. The table shows about 750,000 distinct CDR3 sequences, with 19% occurring only once. Regarding the study as a whole: Several highly homologous variants made up a TCR beta motif that seemed to typify ankylosing spondylitis blood.

There are a few counts of this clonotype. Its specificity is not known. The CDR3 extends over 16 amino acids. With 2 bases clipped from V and 8 bases from J, the junction kept 10 bases outside the gene matches. Germline-derived CDR1 and CDR2 are MDHEN and SYDVKM. The sequenced sample consisted of blood, either unsorted or a sorted T cell fraction (not recorded which). The chain combines TRBV28 with TRBJ1-4, with 8 bases lining up with TRBD1. This TCR was sampled from a male donor with ankylosing spondylitis. The CDR3 DNA is TGTGCCAGCAGTTTAGGGCAGACAGGGGTTCGGGAAAAACTGTTTTTT. As protein: CASSLGQTGVREKLFF. The full variable domain, in which reference TRBV28 and TRBJ1-4 provide the parts outside the CDR3, is DVKVTQSSRYLVKRTGEKVFLECVQDMDHENMFWYRQDPGLGLRLIYFSYDVKMKEKGDIPEGYSVSREKKERFSLILESASTNQTSMYLCASSLGQTGVREKLFFGSGTQLSVL.